This T cell receptor beta chain derives from a study of cytomegalovirus exposure and HLA in healthy donors. Overall study results and limits: A later analysis, which compared TCR beta chains of equal frequency, found the HLA-associated ones more clonally expanded.

A multiplex PCR was run with 60 Vbeta primers and 13 Jbeta primers. Libraries were prepared by immunoSEQ multiplex PCR; TCRdb keeps only in-frame clonotypes and omits some of them. The sample has about 200,000 clones, approximately 86% seen once. On this clone itself: The antigen is unknown.

The study sampled nominally healthy donors, though unrecorded immune exposures were likely. With V trimmed by 3 bases and J by 6 bases, 6 bases remained unmatched. The germline V gene has CDR1 GTSNPN and CDR2 SVGIG (reference sequence). This CDR3 comprises 14 residues. The sample taken for sequencing was PBMCs. The origin of this receptor is a woman younger than 45 in good health and CMV-seronegative. The V and J genes are TRBV30 and TRBJ2-1; TRBD1 matches at 9 bases. The CDR3 region is CAWRKDRGGNEQFF. CDR3 nucleotides: TGTGCCTGGAGGAAAGACAGGGGGGGCAATGAGCAGTTCTTC.